The 11 T cell receptor beta chains below all came from one sample that was sequenced in a study of T cells in Graves' hyperthyroidism and ophthalmopathy. It was RNA transcripts that yielded the amplified TCR beta CDR3 regions. First-round RT-PCR targeting the TCR CDR3 was performed with the HTBI primer set. TCRdb analysed the multiplex PCR reads with MiXCR anew, one entry per CDR3 protein. Found here are about 500,000 distinct CDR3 sequences, about 15% of them singletons; the top ten hold less than 30%. Sequenced: blood. Receptors were obtained from a woman aged 25 to 45 with Graves' ophthalmopathy.

This clonotype was seen a few times. The V call is TRBV2, the J call TRBJ1-1; 8 bases agree with TRBD1. Trimming at V came to 5 bases and at J to 4 bases, leaving 9 bases not matched to a gene. The CDR3 is made up of 15 amino acids. CDR1 is SNHLY and CDR2 is FYNNEI in the germline V gene. CDR3 nucleotides: TGTGCCAGCAGTCAACGGACAGGGCGGGGCACTGAAGCTTTCTTT. Translated, it gives CASSQRTGRGTEAFF.

This clonotype was detected only a few times. V usage is TRBV6-6 and J usage is TRBJ1-1; 10 nucleotides agree with TRBD1. Germline lookup yields CDR1 MNHNY and CDR2 SVGAGI (reference sequence). After removal of 2 bases from V and 3 bases from J, the junction contained 6 bases not matched to a gene. The CDR3 extends over 16 amino acids. The CDR3 DNA reads as TGTGCCAGCAGTTACGACAGGGGGCGCCGTCACACTGAAGCTTTCTTT. As protein: CASSYDRGRRHTEAFF.

This clonotype was seen at least ten times. CDR3 DNA: TGTGCCAGCAGCCTTAGACAGGGGCCGACTAGCACAGATACGCAGTATTTT. It encodes CASSLRQGPTSTDTQYF. This chain uses TRBV2 with TRBJ2-3, with 8 nucleotides matching TRBD1. Unmatched junction bases numbered 11, after V lost 6 bases and J lost 0 bases. The CDR3 length is 17 residues. The germline CDR1 and CDR2 sequences are SNHLY and FYNNEI.

The table lists this clonotype with many counts. This chain joins TRBV6-4 and TRBJ1-1; D is ambiguous. V lost 6 bases to trimming and J lost 4 bases, with 15 bases between them. This CDR3 has 14 amino acids. Germline-derived CDR1 and CDR2 are MRHNA and SNTAGT. The CDR3 nucleotides are TGTGCCAGCAGCGAGGGCGGGGAGGGCACTGAAGCTTTCTTT. It codes for CASSEGGEGTEAFF.

This clonotype was seen ten or more times. The rearrangement links TRBV7-2 to TRBJ2-7, with D hard to call. V lost 7 bases, J lost 5 bases, and 18 bases lay in between. CDR1 and CDR2 (germline): SGHTA, FQGNSA. The CDR3 runs 14 residues. The CDR3 bases are TGTGCCAGCATGCTGGTCGCAGGTCCCAACGAGCAGTACTTC. Translated: CASMLVAGPNEQYF.

This clonotype has more than one count but fewer than ten. The V and J genes are TRBV20-1 and TRBJ2-1, with TRBD2 identical over 8 bases. CDR1 DFQATT and CDR2 SNEGSKA come from the germline V gene (reference sequence). This CDR3 spans 13 amino acids. V dropped 5 bases and J dropped 1; count of bases not matched to a gene: 1. The CDR3 here is CSALAGSYNEQFF. CDR3 nucleotide sequence: TGCAGTGCTTTAGCGGGGTCCTACAATGAGCAGTTCTTC.

As concerns this clonotype: One end of the junction is discordant with germline, which a read error may explain. This chain joins TRBV20-1 and TRBJ1-3; the D gene is possibly TRBD1 (5 bases). Germline-derived CDR1 and CDR2 are DFQATT and SNEGSKA (reference sequence). The CDR3 contains 13 residues. CDR3 sequence: CSANGGGGNIIYF. The CDR3, as DNA: TGCAGTGCTAATGGGGGAGGAGGAAACATCATATATTTT.

The sample holds a few counts of this clonotype. The chain links TRBV19 to TRBJ2-7, with D possibly TRBD2 on 5 matching bases. V was pared by 3 bases and J by 0 bases, with 12 bases between. The CDR3 runs to 15 residues. Germline V gene data show CDR1 as LNHDA and CDR2 as SQIVND (reference sequence). The CDR3 loop is CASSMGGQSSYEQYF. The CDR3 nucleotides read TGTGCCAGTAGTATGGGCGGGCAGAGCTCCTACGAGCAGTACTTC.

The sample holds many counts of this clonotype. This chain uses TRBV5-6 with TRBJ2-7; D unclear. The CDR3 length is 15 residues. V lost 2 bases, J lost 0 bases, and 12 bases lay in between. The germline V gene encodes CDR1 SGHDT and CDR2 YYEEEE. CDR3 coding DNA: TGTGCCAGCAGCTTTCCCCTGGCGGACTCCTACGAGCAGTACTTC. It encodes CASSFPLADSYEQYF. The full variable domain, in which reference TRBV5-6 and TRBJ2-7 provide the parts outside the CDR3, is DAGVTQSPTHLIKTRGQQVTLRCSPKSGHDTVSWYQQALGQGPQFIFQYYEEEERQRGNFPDRFSGHQFPNYSSELNVNALLLGDSALYLCASSFPLADSYEQYFGPGTRLTVT.

This clonotype was found a few times. The J gene is TRBJ2-1, the V gene TRBV9, with D perhaps TRBD1 (6 bases). This CDR3 region has 15 residues. Germline assignment: CDR1 SGDLS and CDR2 YYNGEE. Trimming took 4 bases from V and 7 from J, leaving 18 bases between them. The CDR3 is CASSSLGTPSNEQFF. The CDR3 nucleotides are TGTGCCAGCAGCTCCCTCGGGACACCTTCTAATGAGCAGTTCTTC.

This clonotype was seen ten or more times. The J gene is TRBJ2-5, the V gene TRBV5-6; D is possibly TRBD1 (7 bases). Trimming cost V 3 bases and J 2 bases, with 23 bases left between them. The CDR3 has 18 amino acids. CDR1 is SGHDT and CDR2 is YYEEEE in the germline V gene. The CDR3 DNA sequence: TGTGCCAGCAGCTCAGGGGGTTGGACTACCCAGCTACAAGAGACCCAGTACTTC. The encoded protein is CASSSGGWTTQLQETQYF.